The 27 T cell receptor beta chains presented below share a single source sample, sequenced in a study of blood T cell repertoires in COVID-19. Assay used: immunoSEQ multiplex PCR; TCRdb lists only in-frame clones, some missing. The sample holds about 240,000 clones, roughly 88% seen once. The specimen was peripheral blood. The receptor source for this set is a man of 80 years or more with acute or convalescent COVID-19.

V is TRBV10-3 and J is TRBJ1-6, with D unresolved. From germline, CDR1 is ENHRY and CDR2 SYGVKD. V was pared by 0 bases and J by 5 bases, with 8 bases between. This CDR3 contains 15 residues. The CDR3 DNA is TGTGCCATCAGTGAGTCGACACTCGATAATTCACCCCTCCACTTT. Its translation: CAISESTLDNSPLHF.

CDR3 residues: CAGAGGWYEQYF. The CDR3 DNA follows: TGTGCCGGCGCCGGGGGATGGTACGAGCAGTACTTC. This chain joins TRBV2 and TRBJ2-7, with D maybe TRBD2 (6 bases). The CDR3 length is 12 residues. The germline V and J ends were trimmed by 11 bases and 4 bases, with 15 bases remaining between them. The V gene's germline CDR1 is SNHLY and CDR2 FYNNEI. Full variable domain (remainder filled in from reference TRBV2 and TRBJ2-7): EPEVTQTPSHQVTQMGQEVILRCVPISNHLYFYWYRQILGQKVEFLVSFYNNEISEKSEIFDDQFSVERPDGSNFTLKIRSTKLEDSAMYFCAGAGGWYEQYFGPGTRLTVT.

The chain joins TRBV15 to TRBJ1-1; the D gene is possibly TRBD1 (5 bases). Germline V CDR1 and CDR2: LNHNV, YYDKDF (reference sequence). CDR3 length: 15 residues. V gave up 0 bases and J gave up 7 bases, with 15 bases separating them. CDR3 residues: CATSRDGGTRGEAFF. DNA for the CDR3: TGTGCCACCAGCAGAGATGGGGGGACGAGGGGTGAAGCTTTCTTT. The full variable domain, with the rest looked up from reference TRBV15 and TRBJ1-1, is DAMVIQNPRYQVTQFGKPVTLSCSQTLNHNVMYWYQQKSSQAPKLLFHYYDKDFNNEADTPDNFQSRRPNTSFCFLDIRSPGLGDTAMYLCATSRDGGTRGEAFFGQGTRLTVV.

The chain recombines TRBV27 with TRBJ1-1; 8 bases line up with TRBD1. The CDR3 has 17 amino acids. Germline V gene lookup returns CDR1 MNHEY and CDR2 SMNVEV (reference sequence). The V and J ends lost 6 bases and 1 base, in that order; junction bases with no gene match: 13. The CDR3 region is CASSPGTGGFGNTEAFF. CDR3 nucleotides: TGTGCCAGCAGCCCGGGGACAGGCGGTTTCGGGAACACTGAAGCTTTCTTT.

This chain connects TRBV30 to TRBJ2-7; D is unclear. V gave up 6 bases and J gave up 0 bases, with 12 bases separating them. This CDR3 has 13 residues. Germline V gene data show CDR1 as GTSNPN and CDR2 as SVGIG (reference sequence). For the CDR3, the DNA is TGTGCCTGCTCTTGGGCAGCCTCCTACGAGCAGTACTTC. It translates to CACSWAASYEQYF.

This clone has a single count. V is TRBV6-1 and J is TRBJ2-7; no clear D. CDR1 is MNHNS, CDR2 SASEGT, per germline. The CDR3 sequence is 16 residues long. V was cut by 4 bases and J by 0 bases, with 16 bases left in between. The CDR3 region is CASSAVSSSFSYEQYF. The CDR3 nucleotides are TGTGCCAGCAGTGCCGTGAGTTCGAGTTTCTCCTACGAGCAGTACTTC.

This sequence joins TRBV6-5 and TRBJ1-6; the D gene is possibly TRBD1 (5 bases). Germline values: CDR1 MNHEY, CDR2 SVGAGI. The CDR3 covers 14 residues. V was clipped by 8 bases and J by 6 bases, with 14 bases between them. The CDR3 here is CASRLTQVNSPLHF. The DNA of the CDR3 is TGTGCCAGCCGATTAACACAGGTTAATTCACCCCTCCACTTT.

This clone turned up a few times. The chain joins TRBV7-2 to TRBJ1-3, with a possible D match to TRBD1 (5 bases). CDR1 is SGHTA, CDR2 FQGNSA, per germline. The CDR3 totals 16 residues. The germline V and J ends were trimmed by 2 bases and 1 base, with 12 bases remaining between them. CDR3 nucleotide sequence: TGTGCCAGCAGCTTACAGAGTGGGGCTTCTGGAAACACCATATATTTT. This sequence encodes CASSLQSGASGNTIYF.

The table lists this clone with a count of one. This rearrangement joins TRBV29-1 to TRBJ1-2; D possibly corresponds to TRBD1 (5 bases). The CDR3 runs to 12 residues. Trimming shortened V by 7 bases and J by 4 bases, and 13 bases separated the two germline ends. In germline, CDR1 is SQVTM, CDR2 ANQGSEA. CDR3 sequence: CSARPGGYGYTF. DNA of the CDR3: TGCAGCGCCCGCCCGGGGGGCTATGGCTACACCTTC.

As to this clone: The sample contains more than one DNA sequence encoding this CDR3. The rearrangement uses TRBV7-9 and TRBJ1-5; 8 nucleotides line up with TRBD1. From germline, CDR1 is SEHNR and CDR2 FQNEAQ (reference sequence). Losses at the gene ends were 3 bases for V and 7 bases for J; bases not matched to a gene: 5. The CDR3 sequence is 14 residues long. CDR3 in amino acids: CASSFGQGGQPQHF. The CDR3 nucleotides are TGTGCCAGCAGCTTTGGACAGGGCGGCCAGCCCCAGCATTTT.

The chain combines TRBV7-2 with TRBJ2-1, with unresolved D. Germline V gives CDR1 SGHTA, CDR2 FQGNSA. This CDR3 has 16 residues. Trimming took 3 bases from V and 4 from J, leaving 16 bases between them. The CDR3 loop is CASSFNYSPSYNEQFF. CDR3 coding DNA: TGTGCCAGCAGCTTCAATTACAGTCCTTCATACAATGAGCAGTTCTTC.

The chain employs TRBV5-1 and TRBJ2-6, with D possibly being TRBD1 (6 bases). The CDR3 spans 18 residues. Trimming removed 0 bases at V and 2 bases at J, with 15 bases between. Germline CDR1 and CDR2: SGHRS and YFSETQ. CDR3 nucleotides: TGCGCCAGCAGCTTGGACCGGGACACCATTACTGGGGCCAACGTCCTGACTTTC. Its protein is CASSLDRDTITGANVLTF.

In this sample, this clone turned up once. V and J are TRBV7-8 and TRBJ1-2; a weak D match, TRBD1 (5 bases). Germline CDR1 and CDR2: SGHVS and FQNEAQ. This CDR3 contains 14 residues. With 2 bases removed from V and 8 bases from J, the gap between germline ends came to 15 bases. CDR3: CASSLRGSGWGYTF. CDR3 DNA sequence: TGTGCCAGCAGCTTAAGGGGTTCGGGTTGGGGCTACACCTTC. The whole variable domain, filled in from reference TRBV7-8 and TRBJ1-2, reads GAGVSQSPRYKVAKRGQDVALRCDPISGHVSLFWYQQALGQGPEFLTYFQNEAQLDKSGLPSDRFFAERPEGSVSTLKIQRTQQEDSAVYLCASSLRGSGWGYTFGSGTRLTVV.

CDR3: CASSSGTGVFSYNSPLHF. CDR3 nucleotide sequence: TGTGCCAGCAGCTCGGGGACAGGGGTCTTCTCCTATAATTCACCCCTCCACTTT. The chain recombines TRBV7-9 with TRBJ1-6, with 10 positions matching TRBD1. The germline gives CDR1 SEHNR, CDR2 FQNEAQ (reference sequence). This CDR3 has 18 residues. V shed 4 bases, J shed 0 bases, and the junction held 6 bases outside the gene matches.

V usage is TRBV11-3 and J usage is TRBJ2-2, with 11 nucleotides matching TRBD2. V was pared by 5 bases and J by 3 bases, with 2 bases of the junction left unmatched. The CDR3 extends over 15 amino acids. The germline V gene has CDR1 SGHNT and CDR2 YENEEA. In nucleotides, the CDR3 is TGTGCCAGCAGCCATAGCGGGGGGGACACCGGGGAGCTGTTTTTT. As protein: CASSHSGGDTGELFF.

The chain uses TRBV29-1 and TRBJ1-5; 7 bases are a match to TRBD1. V trimming: 4 bases; J trimming: 2 bases; junction bases outside the gene matches: 8. The CDR3 covers 15 residues. Germline V lookup: CDR1 SQVTM, CDR2 ANQGSEA. The CDR3 DNA reads TGCAGCGTTGCTCTGACAGGGCCGGGCAATCAGCCCCAGCATTTT. Protein sequence: CSVALTGPGNQPQHF.

The genes are TRBV7-2 and TRBJ2-7; 10 bases agree with TRBD2. Germline V lookup: CDR1 SGHTA, CDR2 FQGNSA. This CDR3 comprises 13 residues. Trimming at V came to 5 bases and at J to 3 bases, leaving 1 base not matched to a gene. In DNA, the CDR3 is TGTGCCAGCAGCCGGACTAGCGGCTACGAGCAGTACTTC. It encodes CASSRTSGYEQYF.

CDR3: CATDRLGSNQPQHF. For the CDR3, the DNA is TGTGCCACCGACCGGCTCGGGAGCAATCAGCCCCAGCATTTT. The chain uses TRBV19 and TRBJ1-5; D gene ambiguous. The CDR3 is made up of 14 amino acids. The V gene lost 10 bases and the J gene lost 1 base, with 14 bases spanning the gap. Germline CDR1 LNHDA, CDR2 SQIVND (reference sequence). Filled out from reference TRBV19 and TRBJ1-5, the complete variable domain reads DGGITQSPKYLFRKEGQNVTLSCEQNLNHDAMYWYRQDPGQGLRLIYYSQIVNDFQKGDIAEGYSVSREKKESFPLTVTSAQKNPTAFYLCATDRLGSNQPQHFGDGTRLSIL.

CDR3 protein: CASSIHRDSLNSPLHF. CDR3 DNA: TGTGCCAGTAGTATTCACCGGGACAGCCTTAATTCACCCCTCCACTTT. This chain connects TRBV19 to TRBJ1-6; 7 nucleotides line up with TRBD1. The CDR3 consists of 16 residues. J gave up 6 bases and V 3 bases, and 8 bases lay outside the gene matches. The V gene's germline CDR1 is LNHDA and CDR2 SQIVND (reference sequence). The full variable domain, in which reference TRBV19 and TRBJ1-6 provide the parts outside the CDR3, is DGGITQSPKYLFRKEGQNVTLSCEQNLNHDAMYWYRQDPGQGLRLIYYSQIVNDFQKGDIAEGYSVSREKKESFPLTVTSAQKNPTAFYLCASSIHRDSLNSPLHFGNGTRLTVT.

This clone was counted between two and nine times. The chain uses TRBV12-3 or TRBV12-4 and TRBJ1-2; D uncertain. The CDR3 covers 13 residues. V was shortened by 3 bases and J by 8 bases, with 13 bases between the two germline ends. CDR3 bases: TGTGCCAGCAGTTTTTTGTCAGGAGGCGGCTACACCTTC. Amino acids: CASSFLSGGGYTF.

This clone has a single count. The chain uses TRBV30 and TRBJ1-1, with TRBD1 matching 7 bases. Looked up from germline, CDR1 is GTSNPN and CDR2 is SVGIG (reference sequence). The CDR3 sequence is 14 residues long. J was trimmed by 2 bases and V by 0 bases; bases with no gene match: 3. CDR3 bases: TGTGCCTGGAGTGTCGCAGGGGGTAACACTGAAGCTTTCTTT. Residues: CAWSVAGGNTEAFF.

The rearrangement joins TRBV11-2 to TRBJ1-6; 7 bases align to TRBD1. After removal of 1 base from V and 3 bases from J, the junction contained 6 bases not matched to a gene. The CDR3 loop spans 17 amino acids. Germline V gene sequence: CDR1 SGHAT, CDR2 FQNNGV. The CDR3 DNA follows: TGTGCCAGCAGCTTAGCCCGGACAGGAGACTATAATTCACCCCTCCACTTT. Translating gives CASSLARTGDYNSPLHF.

The V and J genes are TRBV18 and TRBJ2-5; 8 positions agree with TRBD1. V lost 4 bases and J lost 3; bases outside the gene matches: 1. The CDR3 consists of 13 residues. CDR1 and CDR2 (germline): KGHSH, LQKENI. The CDR3 DNA follows: TGTGCCAGCTCACAACAGGGGGAAGAGACCCAGTACTTC. Protein: CASSQQGEETQYF.

This clone occurred a few times. This sequence joins TRBV10-3 and TRBJ2-3; 9 bases line up with TRBD1. The CDR3 extends over 14 amino acids. V trimming: 6 bases; J trimming: 6 bases; junction bases outside the gene matches: 7. CDR1 is ENHRY, CDR2 SYGVKD, per germline. The CDR3 here is CAIRGDRAFDTQYF. CDR3 DNA: TGTGCCATCAGGGGGGACAGGGCTTTTGATACGCAGTATTTT.

The chain uses TRBV11-2 and TRBJ2-7; 8 bases match TRBD2. Germline CDR1 SGHAT, CDR2 FQNNGV. The V and J ends lost 2 bases and 6 bases, in that order; junction bases with no gene match: 9. The CDR3 extends over 15 amino acids. The CDR3 reads CASSLMGLVTVEQYF. The CDR3 region has the DNA TGTGCCAGCAGCTTAATGGGACTAGTTACGGTCGAGCAGTACTTC.

V usage is TRBV6-2 or TRBV6-3 and J usage is TRBJ1-6; TRBD1 might be the D (6 bases). Trimming removed 6 bases at V and 0 bases at J, with 12 bases between. This CDR3 region has 16 residues. Germline assignment: CDR1 MNHEY and CDR2 SVGEGT. The CDR3: CASSRRQASYNSPLHF. CDR3 sequence (DNA): TGTGCCAGCAGCCGGAGACAGGCCTCCTATAATTCACCCCTCCACTTT.

V is TRBV18 and J is TRBJ2-7; unclear D gene. Germline V CDR1 and CDR2: KGHSH, LQKENI. The CDR3 is 13 residues long. Between the trimmed V and J ends, which lost 6 bases and 7 bases, there was a span of 16 bases. The CDR3 nucleotides read TGTGCCAGCTCCTCAGACATCCTTGGGGAGCAGTACTTC. Translated: CASSSDILGEQYF.